This T cell receptor beta chain was recorded in a study of T-cell reconstitution after alpha-beta-depleted transplantation in children (dated by TCRdb to between 2015 and 2016). About the investigation overall: The study quantitatively tracked T-cell immune reconstitution after TCRalphabeta/CD19-depleted allogeneic hematopoietic cell transplantation in children using TCR repertoire profiling.

This clonotype came up many times. Its antigen has not been determined. No much larger clonotype is one base removed from it; base qualities were not supplied. Sequences SGHKS (CDR1) and YYEKEE (CDR2) are obtained from the germline V gene (reference sequence). The CDR3 sequence holds 17 residues, the cysteine and phenylalanine included. Of the read, only the CDR3 DNA is kept; its 51 bases are in frame from base 1. A distance of 21 bases separates the germline ends of V and J, which lose 1 base and 4 bases respectively. Libraries were made using PCR. Sequencing was carried out with an Illumina HiSeq 2500. To normalize quantification of the TCRbeta repertoire, the TCR libraries were built with molecular barcoding that relied on unique molecular identifiers. TCRdb reran the public reads through fastp at Q25 and MiXCR, keeping productive beta chains. Rows matching on CDR3 protein sequence are summarized as one entry with the most common DNA and genes. For this sample there are about 230,000 distinct CDR3 sequences; approximately 12% appear just once. About 2.4% of the sample goes to the ten largest clones.

Specimen: PBMCs from the stem cell graft donor, collected from the stem cell graft. The chain links TRBV5-5 with TRBJ2-7; the D gene is perhaps TRBD1 or TRBD2, each of them matching over 5 bases. This sequence was found in a human donor who donated a stem cell graft to a child with acute lymphoblastic leukemia. Here is the DNA: TGTGCCAGCAGCTTGTCCGGACGGGGACCGGCAAGTTACGAGCAGTACTTC. Its protein is CASSLSGRGPASYEQYF. Outside the CDR3, residues come from the reference TRBV5-5 and TRBJ2-7 proteins, so the full variable domain is: DAGVTQSPTHLIKTRGQQVTLRCSPISGHKSVSWYQQVLGQGPQFIFQYYEKEERGRGNFPDRFSARQFPNYSSELNVNALLLGDSALYLCASSLSGRGPASYEQYFGPGTRLTVT.